This entry lists 9 T cell receptor beta chains sequenced from one sample in a study of blood T cell repertoires in COVID-19. Only in-frame clones appear in the TCRdb table, and some are missing; sequencing was by immunoSEQ multiplex PCR. The data hold about 110,000 clones, with more than 70% observed a single time. The sample taken for sequencing was peripheral blood. The source of these receptors is a woman between 50 and 59 years old with acute or convalescent COVID-19.

This clone was picked up one time. The chain joins TRBV20-1 to TRBJ2-7; 12 nucleotides agree with TRBD2. The CDR3 has 14 amino acids. The V and J ends lost 3 bases and 12 bases, in that order; junction bases with no gene match: 12. The germline V gene encodes CDR1 DFQATT and CDR2 SNEGSKA (reference sequence). CDR3 sequence (DNA): TGCAGTGCTAGTGCTAGCGGGAGGGGACTCCTCACGTACTTC. It yields the protein CSASASGRGLLTYF.

This chain uses TRBV6-1 with TRBJ1-6; D unclear. The germline V gene encodes CDR1 MNHNS and CDR2 SASEGT. The V end lost 4 bases, the J end lost 10 bases, and 14 bases lay between the germline ends. The CDR3 consists of 14 residues. The CDR3 DNA is TGTGCCAGCAGTGGAGCCGGGTTAGGCTCACCCCTCCACTTT. Translated, it gives CASSGAGLGSPLHF.

V gene TRBV19 combines with J gene TRBJ2-1; TRBD2 agrees at 13 bases. This CDR3 spans 16 amino acids. With V trimmed by 5 bases and J by 2 bases, 3 bases remained unmatched. CDR1 is LNHDA and CDR2 is SQIVND in the germline V gene (reference sequence). CDR3 sequence reads: CASSGGLAGPYNEQFF. CDR3 coding DNA: TGTGCCAGTAGTGGGGGACTAGCGGGACCCTACAATGAGCAGTTCTTC.

The count of this clone is one. This chain joins TRBV25-1 and TRBJ1-4; 7 bases fit TRBD1. In germline, CDR1 is MGHDK, CDR2 SYGVNS. This CDR3 region has 15 residues. V shed 4 bases and J 3 bases; nucleotides not matched to a gene: 5. The CDR3 protein is CASSGRQGSNEKLFF. The CDR3 DNA sequence: TGTGCCAGCAGTGGTAGACAGGGATCTAATGAAAAACTGTTTTTT.

The chain recombines TRBV7-6 with TRBJ2-7; 8 bases agree with TRBD2. Per germline, CDR1 SGHVS and CDR2 FNYEAQ. The CDR3 sequence is 16 residues long. V lost 3 bases, J lost 0 bases, and 7 bases stayed unmatched. DNA of the CDR3: TGTGCCAGCAGCTTGGGGCTGAGCGGGAGCTCCTACGAGCAGTACTTC. This sequence encodes CASSLGLSGSSYEQYF.

The CDR3 protein is CAWGLARAGELFF. Here the CDR3 DNA reads TGTGCCTGGGGACTAGCGAGGGCCGGGGAGCTGTTTTTT. The chain is built from TRBV30 and TRBJ2-2; the match to TRBD2 covers 9 bases. V was clipped by 5 bases and J by 6 bases; unmatched bases: 4. The V gene's germline CDR1 is GTSNPN and CDR2 SVGIG (reference sequence). The CDR3 is 13 residues long. Full variable domain (outside the CDR3, taken from reference TRBV30 and TRBJ2-2): SQTIHQWPATLVQPVGSPLSLECTVEGTSNPNLYWYRQAAGRGLQLLFYSVGIGQISSEVPQNLSASRPQDRQFILSSKKLLLSDSGFYLCAWGLARAGELFFGEGSRLTVL.

The rearrangement joins TRBV9 to TRBJ1-3, with D possibly being TRBD1 (6 bases). Trimming removed 0 bases from V and 4 bases from J, with 14 bases in between. The CDR3 is made up of 16 amino acids. Per the germline V gene, CDR1 is SGDLS and CDR2 is YYNGEE. The CDR3 here is CASSVGPQGSGNTIYF. CDR3 in DNA: TGTGCCAGCAGCGTAGGGCCACAGGGTTCGGGAAACACCATATATTTT.

The chain links TRBV21-1 to TRBJ2-1; the D call TRBD2 from the table was never checked on the DNA. TRBV21-1 is reported as a pseudogene. There are 16 residues in the CDR3. This CDR3 is CASSSSGTSVIYEQFF. The CDR3 DNA reads TGTGCCAGCAGCTCTTCCGGGACTAGCGTCATCTATGAGCAGTTCTTC.

The chain couples TRBV7-9 to TRBJ2-1; 10 nucleotides align to TRBD1. Looked up from germline, CDR1 is SEHNR and CDR2 is FQNEAQ (reference sequence). Trimming took 5 bases from V and 6 from J; bases not matched to a gene: 7. The CDR3 covers 15 residues. In DNA form, the CDR3 reads TGTGCCAGCAGCCACGGGACAGGGGTAGTCAATGAGCAGTTCTTC. Translating it yields CASSHGTGVVNEQFF.